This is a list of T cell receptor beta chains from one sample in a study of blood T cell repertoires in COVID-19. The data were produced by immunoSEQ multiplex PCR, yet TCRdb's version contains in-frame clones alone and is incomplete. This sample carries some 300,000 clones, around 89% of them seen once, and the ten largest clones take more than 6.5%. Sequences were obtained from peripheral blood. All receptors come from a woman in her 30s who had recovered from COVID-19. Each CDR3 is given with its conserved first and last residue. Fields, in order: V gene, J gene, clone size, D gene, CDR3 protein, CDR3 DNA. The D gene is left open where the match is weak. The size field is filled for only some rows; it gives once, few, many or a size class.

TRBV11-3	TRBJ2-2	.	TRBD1	CASSLHHRGNTGELFF	TGTGCCAGCAGCTTACATCACAGGGGAAACACCGGGGAGCTGTTTTTT
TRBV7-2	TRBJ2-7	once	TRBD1	CASSSLYRDRGNYEQYF	TGTGCCAGCAGCTCTCTATACCGGGACAGGGGTAACTACGAGCAGTACTTC
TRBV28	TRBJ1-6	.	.	CASSLRAGESPLHF	TGTGCCAGCAGTTTAAGGGCGGGCGAGTCACCCCTCCACTTT
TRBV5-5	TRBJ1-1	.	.	CASSLIRGWMNTEAFF	TGTGCCAGCAGCTTGATCAGGGGTTGGATGAACACTGAAGCTTTCTTT
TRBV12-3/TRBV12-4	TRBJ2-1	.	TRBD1	CASSSNRQGEQFF	TGTGCCAGCAGTTCGAATCGACAGGGCGAGCAGTTCTTC
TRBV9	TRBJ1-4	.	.	CASSVADRNNEKLFF	TGTGCCAGCAGCGTAGCGGACAGAAATAATGAAAAACTGTTTTTT
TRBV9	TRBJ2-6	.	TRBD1	CASSVAMGQGVTGANVLTF	TGTGCCAGCAGCGTAGCTATGGGACAGGGAGTAACTGGGGCCAACGTCCTGACTTTC
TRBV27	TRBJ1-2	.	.	CASRRKPTGTPFLRYTF	TGTGCCAGCAGAAGAAAACCCACCGGGACACCCTTTCTCCGCTACACCTTC
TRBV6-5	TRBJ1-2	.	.	CASSLAGDYGYTF	TGTGCCAGCTCCTTAGCAGGGGACTATGGCTACACCTTC
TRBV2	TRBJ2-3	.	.	CASSDSGAGRQYF	TGTGCCAGCAGTGACTCGGGCGCGGGGAGGCAGTATTTT
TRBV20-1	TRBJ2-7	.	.	CSASYPAATYEQYF	TGCAGTGCCAGTTACCCCGCCGCGACCTACGAGCAGTACTTC
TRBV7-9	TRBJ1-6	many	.	CASSLTLNSPLHF	TGTGCCAGCAGCTTAACATTGAATTCACCCCTCCACTTT
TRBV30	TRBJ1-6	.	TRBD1	CAWKLGTGKISPLHF	TGTGCCTGGAAGCTCGGGACAGGGAAAATTTCACCCCTCCACTTT
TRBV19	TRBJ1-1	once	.	CASQWANTEAFF	TGTGCCAGTCAATGGGCGAACACTGAAGCTTTCTTT
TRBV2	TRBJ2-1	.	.	CASSASQGEQFF	TGTGCCAGCAGTGCCAGCCAGGGGGAGCAGTTCTTC
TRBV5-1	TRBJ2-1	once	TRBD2	CASSLASGTYNEQFF	TGCGCCAGCAGCTTGGCTAGCGGTACCTACAATGAGCAGTTCTTC
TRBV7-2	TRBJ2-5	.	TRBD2	CASSLASGGEKTQYF	TGTGCCAGCAGCTTAGCTAGCGGGGGGGAAAAGACCCAGTACTTC
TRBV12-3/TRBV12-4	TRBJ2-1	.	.	CASSHRLNEQFF	TGTGCCAGCAGTCATAGACTAAATGAGCAGTTCTTC
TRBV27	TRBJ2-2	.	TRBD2	CASSFARGGTNTGELFF	TGTGCCAGCAGTTTCGCCCGGGGGGGGACGAACACCGGGGAGCTGTTTTTT
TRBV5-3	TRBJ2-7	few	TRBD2	CARSGPGLPSYEQYF	TGTGCCAGAAGCGGGCCGGGACTACCTTCCTACGAGCAGTACTTC
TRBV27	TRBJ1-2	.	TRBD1	CASSSTGRRYTF	TGTGCCAGCAGTTCGACAGGGCGGCGCTACACCTTC
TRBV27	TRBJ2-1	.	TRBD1	CASSWMTGSSSYNEQFF	TGTGCCAGCAGTTGGATGACAGGGAGCAGCTCCTACAATGAGCAGTTCTTC
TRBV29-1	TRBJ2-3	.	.	CSEQGTDTQYF	TGCAGCGAGCAGGGCACAGATACGCAGTATTTT
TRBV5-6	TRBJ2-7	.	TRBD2	CASSLAGVSYEQYF	TGTGCCAGCAGCTTAGCGGGGGTGTCCTACGAGCAGTACTTC
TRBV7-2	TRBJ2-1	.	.	CASSFRLVNYNEQFF	TGTGCCAGCAGCTTCCGACTAGTTAATTACAATGAGCAGTTCTTC
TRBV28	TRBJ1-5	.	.	CASRGVFSNQPQHF	TGTGCCAGCAGGGGAGTCTTTAGCAATCAGCCCCAGCATTTT
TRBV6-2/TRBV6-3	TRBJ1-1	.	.	CASSYHQEAFF	TGTGCCAGCAGTTACCATCAAGAAGCTTTCTTT
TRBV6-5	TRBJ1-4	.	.	CASSLLPRGAEKLFF	TGTGCCAGCAGTCTCCTCCCTCGGGGTGCAGAAAAACTGTTTTTT
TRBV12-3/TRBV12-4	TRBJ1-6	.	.	CASSFAGFSPLHF	TGTGCCAGCAGTTTCGCAGGGTTTTCACCCCTCCACTTT
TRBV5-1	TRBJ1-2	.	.	CASSQQARSDGYTF	TGCGCCAGCAGCCAGCAGGCCAGGTCCGATGGCTACACCTTC
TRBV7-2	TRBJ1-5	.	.	CASSPQNNQPQHF	TGTGCCAGCAGTCCCCAAAACAATCAGCCCCAGCATTTT
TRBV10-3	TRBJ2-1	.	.	CAISESQAGSSYNEQFF	TGTGCCATCAGTGAGTCTCAGGCGGGCAGCTCCTACAATGAGCAGTTCTTC
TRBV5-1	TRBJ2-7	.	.	CASSLTGPLYEQYF	TGCGCCAGCAGCTTGACAGGGCCCCTCTACGAGCAGTACTTC
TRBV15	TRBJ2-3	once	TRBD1	CATSRGGTGMDTQYF	TGTGCCACCAGCAGAGGGGGGACAGGGATGGATACGCAGTATTTT
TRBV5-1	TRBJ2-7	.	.	CASSRGTFPYEQYF	TGCGCCAGCAGCCGTGGGACATTCCCCTACGAGCAGTACTTC
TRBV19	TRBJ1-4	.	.	CASSLRHTTNEKLFF	TGTGCCAGTAGTCTCCGACATACAACTAATGAAAAACTGTTTTTT
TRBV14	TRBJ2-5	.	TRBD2	CASSLAGTQYF	TGTGCCAGCAGCCTAGCGGGGACCCAGTACTTC
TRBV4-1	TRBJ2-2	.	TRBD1	CASSRQGTGELFF	TGCGCCAGCAGCCGACAGGGCACCGGGGAGCTGTTTTTT
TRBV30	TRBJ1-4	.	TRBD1	CAWTGGGEKLFF	TGTGCCTGGACAGGGGGCGGGGAAAAACTGTTTTTT
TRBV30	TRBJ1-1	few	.	CAWSGVSMNTEAFF	TGTGCCTGGAGTGGTGTGAGCATGAACACTGAAGCTTTCTTT
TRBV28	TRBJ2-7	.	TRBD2	CASSPLLAGAYEQYF	TGTGCCAGCAGTCCCCTACTAGCGGGGGCCTACGAGCAGTACTTC